This T cell receptor (beta chain) was retrieved from a study of T cell changes during pregnancy in multiple sclerosis. The V end lost 6 bases, the J end lost 0 bases, and 17 bases lay between the germline ends. The CDR3 loop spans 16 amino acids. The V gene's germline CDR1 is LNHDA and CDR2 SQIVND (reference sequence). The protocol was immunoSEQ multiplex PCR, while the TCRdb copy is restricted to in-frame clones and leaves out a portion. Among around 49,000 clones listed, 92% were seen once. This chain joins TRBV19 and TRBJ1-1; D is uncertain. This receptor was identified in a female donor in good health, enrolled as a control in a pregnancy study. Sequenced here: CD4+ T cells from peripheral blood mononuclear cells, sampled after pregnancy. DNA for the CDR3: TGTGCCAGTAGACCCCCGACCGGACTTATGAACACTGAAGCTTTCTTT. It codes for CASRPPTGLMNTEAFF.